The following is a T cell receptor beta chain sequence with its context. The target antigen is unknown. The ends were cut back, 2 bases at V and 1 base at J, with 8 bases in the middle. Germline CDR1 reads MNHEY; CDR2 reads SVGAGI. The CDR3 loop spans 14 amino acids. This record comes from a study of shared clonotypes between healthy human individuals. Study-level information: Every donor yielded three CD4 naive, three CD4 memory, two CD8 naive and one CD8 memory plate.

Generated by immunoSEQ multiplex PCR, the TCRdb table keeps only in-frame clones and is missing some. Of about 1,800,000 clones in the sample, over 85% were seen once. Selected positively for CCR7 and CD45RO-negative, naive CD8 cells excluded terminally differentiated effector memory CD45RA+ cells. Broader study findings: Clonotype sharing across a handful of donors was observed for around 5.1% of naive CD4 clonotypes. The small donor group covered limited genetic and exposure diversity. Compared with clonotypes that all four donors shared, non-shared clonotypes had lower generation probabilities.

The chain recombines TRBV6-5 with TRBJ1-2; D is unclear. The clonotype originates from a man aged 18 to 29 in good health. Input material: naive CD8+ T cells sorted from blood. In nucleotides, the CDR3 is TGTGCCAGCAGTTACCCCACAGATAACTATGGCTACACCTTC. Its translation: CASSYPTDNYGYTF.